The clone carrying this T cell receptor beta chain was seen ten or more times. Fresh peripheral blood (less than 11 ml) yielded the PBMCs. This entry comes from a study of Graves' ophthalmopathy and Graves' hyperthyroidism. CDR3 regions of TCR beta were amplified from RNA transcripts. First-round RT-PCR relied on HTBI primers, and a second-round multiplex PCR came next. A single record per CDR3 protein comes from TCRdb applying MiXCR to the multiplex PCR reads. The sample records roughly 380,000 distinct CDR3 sequences, 15% to 17% being singletons. Germline trimming cut 4 bases from V and 4 bases from J; bases unmatched to any gene: 10. The CDR3 loop spans 16 amino acids. Germline loops: CDR1 KGHDR, CDR2 SFDVKD.

The chain is built from TRBV24-1 and TRBJ1-2; TRBD1 aligns across 8 bases. The sequencing input was peripheral blood. The receptor was derived from a woman younger than 30 with stable Graves' hyperthyroidism. The CDR3 loop reads CATSDPLQGGSYGYTF. CDR3 sequence (DNA): TGTGCCACCAGTGACCCCTTACAGGGGGGCAGCTATGGCTACACCTTC.